This T cell receptor gamma chain was identified during a study of gamma-delta T cells after stem cell transplantation. TCRdb ran CATT on the RT-PCR reads. The data show about 300 gamma-chain clones, approximately 64% seen once. This clonotype was obtained from a human donor. It is not recorded whose cells these are; they may come from a transplant donor. Material for sequencing was gamma-delta T cells.

CDR3 nucleotides: TGTGCCACCTGGGACGGGATAAGGAGGGATTGGATCAAGACGTTT. Translating gives CATWDGIRRDWIKTF. The chain joins TRGV2 to TRGJP2. Since TCRdb gives no J gene, matching the DNA to germline was used here to assign it. Per germline, CDR1 EGSNGY and CDR2 YDSYNSKV. V gave up 0 bases and J gave up 8 bases; unmatched junction bases: 9. This CDR3 spans 15 amino acids.